These T cell receptor beta chains were read from a single sample in a study of T cells in Graves' hyperthyroidism and ophthalmopathy. Each CDR3 protein is one row after TCRdb ran MiXCR on the multiplex PCR reads. The sample shows around 440,000 distinct CDR3 sequences, approximately 15% of them seen only once. The sequenced material came from blood. The receptor set was obtained from a woman aged 18-29 years with Graves' hyperthyroidism. The CDR3 runs from the conserved cysteine through the conserved F or W. D genes are given only for firm matches. Size tells how often a clone was seen (once, few, many) or the class of an expanded clone, and some rows leave it out.

few,TRBV9,TRBD2,TRBJ2-2,CASSVQRGGITGELFF,TGTGCCAGCAGCGTCCAGCGGGGGGGAATCACCGGGGAGCTGTTTTTT
few,TRBV5-5,.,TRBJ2-2,CASALAGNTGELFF,TGTGCCAGCGCTCTGGCGGGTAACACCGGGGAGCTGTTTTTT
few,TRBV3-1,TRBD1,TRBJ1-1,CASSHLQGVTRFAFF,TGTGCCAGCAGCCATCTACAGGGGGTAACGCGTTTTGCTTTCTTT
many,TRBV12-3/TRBV12-4,.,TRBJ1-5,CASSLQDTAGRTQHF,TGTGCCAGCAGTTTACAAGACACCGCCGGCCGGACCCAGCATTTT
many,TRBV11-2,TRBD2,TRBJ2-1,CASSLDELAGVEQFF,TGTGCCAGCAGCTTAGATGAGTTAGCGGGAGTGGAGCAGTTCTTC
few,TRBV12-3/TRBV12-4,.,TRBJ2-1,CASSLGVLDNEQFF,TGTGCCAGCAGTTTGGGGGTCTTGGACAATGAGCAGTTCTTC
many,TRBV29-1,TRBD1,TRBJ2-3,CSVGGTGVTDTQYF,TGCAGCGTGGGGGGGACAGGGGTTACAGATACGCAGTATTTT
.,TRBV9,TRBD2,TRBJ2-2,CASSGLNREVAGELFF,TGTGCCAGCAGCGGTCTAAACCGGGAGGTCGCCGGGGAGCTGTTTTTT
.,TRBV20-1,TRBD2,TRBJ2-1,CSAQSGLAGREQFF,TGCAGTGCTCAATCAGGACTAGCGGGGCGTGAGCAGTTCTTC
many,TRBV12-3/TRBV12-4,.,TRBJ1-1,CASSQKQGAEAFF,TGTGCCAGCAGCCAGAAACAGGGTGCTGAAGCTTTCTTT
many,TRBV5-6,.,TRBJ2-3,CASRPATGDTQYF,TGTGCCAGCAGACCCGCGACGGGAGATACGCAGTATTTT
few,TRBV29-1,.,TRBJ2-1,CSAGASSYNEQFF,TGCAGCGCCGGAGCTAGCTCCTACAATGAGCAGTTCTTC
many,TRBV27,TRBD1,TRBJ2-7,CASSRSGTGSYEQYF,TGTGCCAGCAGCCGGTCGGGGACAGGTTCCTACGAGCAGTACTTC
many,TRBV7-9,.,TRBJ1-1,CASSTSGHEAFF,TGTGCCAGCAGCACATCGGGACACGAAGCTTTCTTT
many,TRBV6-1,TRBD1,TRBJ2-5,CASTFDRGLQETQYF,TGTGCCAGCACCTTTGACAGGGGGCTCCAAGAGACCCAGTACTTC
.,TRBV6-5,.,TRBJ1-5,CASSYGPQLNQPQHF,TGTGCCAGCAGTTACGGCCCACAGCTAAATCAGCCCCAGCATTTT
many,TRBV7-9,.,TRBJ2-1,CASSQGGLGNEQFF,TGTGCCAGCAGCCAGGGGGGTCTGGGCAATGAGCAGTTCTTC
.,TRBV2,TRBD1,TRBJ2-3,CASTRGQTYTDTQYF,TGTGCCAGCACCAGGGGACAGACCTACACAGATACGCAGTATTTT
.,TRBV6-2/TRBV6-3,.,TRBJ1-1,CASSYSFRRGDYGNTEAFF,TGTGCCAGCAGTTACAGCTTTAGGCGCGGCGACTACGGGAACACTGAAGCTTTCTTT
many,TRBV11-2,.,TRBJ1-1,CASSLGWGNTEAFF,TGTGCCAGCAGCTTAGGGTGGGGGAACACTGAAGCTTTCTTT
.,TRBV20-1,TRBD1,TRBJ2-7,CSARGPGQGALAVIHEQYF,TGCAGTGCTAGGGGCCCGGGACAGGGGGCATTAGCGGTTATCCACGAGCAGTACTTC
few,TRBV20-1,.,TRBJ1-6,CSARGGRGGSPLHF,TGCAGTGCTAGAGGGGGACGGGGAGGTTCACCCCTCCACTTT
.,TRBV5-7,TRBD2,TRBJ2-7,CASSLHPNRLAGFSYEQYF,TGTGCCAGCAGCTTGCACCCCAACCGACTAGCGGGATTCTCCTACGAGCAGTACTTC
many,TRBV12-3/TRBV12-4,.,TRBJ1-6,CASSDRFRGSPLHF,TGTGCCAGCAGCGACAGGTTTCGGGGGTCACCCCTCCACTTT
many,TRBV20-1,.,TRBJ2-3,CSANREDTDTQYF,TGCAGTGCTAACAGGGAGGACACAGATACGCAGTATTTT
.,TRBV20-1,TRBD2,TRBJ2-6,CSARNSGGSGANVLTF,TGCAGTGCTAGGAATAGCGGGGGATCTGGGGCCAACGTCCTGACTTTC
few,TRBV7-6,.,TRBJ1-6,CASSLGRGRSSPLHF,TGTGCCAGCAGCTTAGGGAGAGGGAGGTCGTCACCCCTCCACTTT
few,TRBV27,.,TRBJ1-5,CASSAISGNLNQPQHF,TGTGCCAGCAGTGCAATTTCAGGAAACCTTAATCAGCCCCAGCATTTT
.,TRBV20-1,.,TRBJ2-1,CSVNEQFF,TGCAGTGTCAATGAGCAGTTCTTC
many,TRBV20-1,TRBD2,TRBJ2-2,CSAEEWGGRAPGELFF,TGCAGTGCTGAAGAGTGGGGCGGGAGGGCCCCCGGGGAGCTGTTTTTT
many,TRBV20-1,TRBD2,TRBJ2-3,CSASSGGAGTQYF,TGCAGTGCCTCTAGCGGGGGGGCTGGTACGCAGTATTTT
many,TRBV5-1,.,TRBJ2-1,CASSLGDIHNEQFF,TGCGCCAGCAGCTTGGGAGACATCCACAATGAGCAGTTCTTC
few,TRBV20-1,.,TRBJ2-7,CSASKGQYF,TGCAGTGCTTCAAAGGGGCAGTACTTC
many,TRBV4-3,.,TRBJ1-1,CASSQDEVSITEAFF,TGCGCCAGCAGCCAAGATGAGGTTTCGATCACTGAAGCTTTCTTT
.,TRBV2,TRBD1,TRBJ1-2,CASRGTGGVGYTF,TGTGCCAGCAGAGGGACAGGGGGCGTTGGCTACACCTTC
.,TRBV5-5,.,TRBJ1-5,CASSLLELGQGAQPQHF,TGTGCCAGCAGCTTGCTAGAGTTGGGGCAGGGAGCACAGCCCCAGCATTTT
.,TRBV12-3/TRBV12-4,TRBD1,TRBJ1-5,CASSDRETMPQHF,TGTGCCAGCAGCGACAGGGAGACGATGCCCCAGCATTTT
.,TRBV10-3,TRBD2,TRBJ2-7,CAIRKTSGSYEQYF,TGTGCCATCAGGAAGACTAGCGGGAGTTACGAGCAGTACTTC
.,TRBV4-1,.,TRBJ1-5,CASSQVGGDNQPQHF,TGCGCCAGCAGCCAAGTCGGAGGGGACAATCAGCCCCAGCATTTT
.,TRBV6-5,TRBD2,TRBJ2-7,CASSYSNAGGPTEQYF,TGTGCCAGCAGTTACTCGAATGCGGGAGGGCCGACCGAGCAGTACTTC
.,TRBV12-3/TRBV12-4,TRBD1,TRBJ2-2,CASTRTGETGELFF,TGTGCCAGCACAAGGACAGGGGAGACCGGGGAGCTGTTTTTT
.,TRBV7-9,.,TRBJ2-2,CASGPITGELFF,TGTGCCAGTGGGCCGATAACCGGGGAGCTGTTTTTT
.,TRBV7-9,.,TRBJ2-5,CASSSGQGAGAHSGGEAQYF,TGTGCCAGCAGCTCCGGTCAGGGGGCTGGGGCCCACTCCGGGGGGGAGGCCCAGTACTTC
few,TRBV7-2,.,TRBJ1-2,CASSLEPSSYGYTF,TGTGCCAGCAGCTTAGAGCCGAGCAGCTATGGCTACACCTTC
.,TRBV20-1,.,TRBJ2-3,CSATNSTDTQYF,TGCAGTGCTACTAATAGCACAGATACGCAGTATTTT
few,TRBV5-8,.,TRBJ2-3,CASSPELGRTDTQYF,TGTGCCAGCAGCCCGGAGTTGGGGAGGACAGATACGCAGTATTTT